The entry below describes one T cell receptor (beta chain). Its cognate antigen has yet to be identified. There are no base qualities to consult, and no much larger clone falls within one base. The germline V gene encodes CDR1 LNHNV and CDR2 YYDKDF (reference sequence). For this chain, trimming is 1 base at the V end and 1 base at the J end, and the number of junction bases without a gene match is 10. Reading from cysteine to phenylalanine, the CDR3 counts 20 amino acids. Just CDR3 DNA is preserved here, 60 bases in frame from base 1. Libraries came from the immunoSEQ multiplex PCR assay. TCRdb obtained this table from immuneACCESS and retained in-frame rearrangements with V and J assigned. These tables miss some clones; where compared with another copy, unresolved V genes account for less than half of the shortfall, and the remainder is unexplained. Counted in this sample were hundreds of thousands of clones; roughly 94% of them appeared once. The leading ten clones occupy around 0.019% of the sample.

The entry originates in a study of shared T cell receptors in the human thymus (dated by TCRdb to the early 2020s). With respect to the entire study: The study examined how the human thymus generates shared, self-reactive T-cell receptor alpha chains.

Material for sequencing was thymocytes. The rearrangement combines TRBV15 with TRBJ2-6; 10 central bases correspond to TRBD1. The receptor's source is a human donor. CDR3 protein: CATSRAPGDRGPSGANVLTF. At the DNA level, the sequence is TGTGCCACCAGCAGAGCCCCCGGGGACAGGGGTCCTTCTGGGGCCAACGTCCTGACTTTC.